This section outlines one T cell receptor (beta chain) sequence together with its context. Its target is unknown. Presence of unique molecular identifiers characterized the TCR beta cDNA libraries. Input of roughly 0.85 to 11 million T cells yielded a few hundred thousand cDNA molecules. MiXCR, run by TCRdb on the PCR reads, gives a single entry per CDR3 protein. The sample consists of about 820,000 distinct CDR3 sequences, 53% of them appearing once. The sample is drawn from a study of post-analysis software for immune sequencing data. Study-level information: Courses of disease covered relapsing-remitting, secondary progressive and progressive-relapsing multiple sclerosis. Study-level results: The study found TRBV5-6, TRBV5-1 and TRBV20-1 among five or six TRBV segments more frequent in patients than controls. Compared against controls, patients with multiple sclerosis displayed significantly lower normalized Chao1 diversity. By F measure, samples from a shared preparation batch strongly co-clustered.

Unmatched junction bases numbered 6, after V lost 0 bases and J lost 4 bases. This CDR3 has 17 residues. CDR1 and CDR2 from the germline V gene are SGHRS and YFSETQ. The sequence derives from a girl aged 5 to 17 with multiple sclerosis. The genes are TRBV5-1 and TRBJ2-1, with 11 bases aligning to TRBD2. Source material: blood. The CDR3 loop reads CASSLGLAGGQYNEQFF. The CDR3 DNA reads as TGCGCCAGCAGCTTGGGGCTAGCGGGGGGTCAGTACAATGAGCAGTTCTTC. The full variable domain, with the rest looked up from reference TRBV5-1 and TRBJ2-1, is KAGVTQTPRYLIKTRGQQVTLSCSPISGHRSVSWYQQTPGQGLQFLFEYFSETQRNKGNFPGRFSGRQFSNSRSEMNVSTLELGDSALYLCASSLGLAGGQYNEQFFGPGTRLTVL.